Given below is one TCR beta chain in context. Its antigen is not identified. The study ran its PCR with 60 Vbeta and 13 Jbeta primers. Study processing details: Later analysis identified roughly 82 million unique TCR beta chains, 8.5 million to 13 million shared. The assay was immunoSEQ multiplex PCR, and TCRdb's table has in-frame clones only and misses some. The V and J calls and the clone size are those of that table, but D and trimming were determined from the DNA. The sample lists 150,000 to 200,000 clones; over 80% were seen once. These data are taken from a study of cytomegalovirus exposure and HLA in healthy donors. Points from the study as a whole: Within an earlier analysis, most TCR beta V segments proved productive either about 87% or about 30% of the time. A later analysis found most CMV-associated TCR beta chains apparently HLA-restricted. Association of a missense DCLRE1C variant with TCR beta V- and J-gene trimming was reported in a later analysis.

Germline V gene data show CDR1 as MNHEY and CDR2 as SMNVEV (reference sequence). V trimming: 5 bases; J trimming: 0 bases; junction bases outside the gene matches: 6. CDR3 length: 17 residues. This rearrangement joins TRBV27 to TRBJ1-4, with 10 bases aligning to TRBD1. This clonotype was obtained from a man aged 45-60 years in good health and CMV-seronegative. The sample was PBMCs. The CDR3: CASSPGQGKATNEKLFF. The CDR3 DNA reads TGTGCCAGCAGTCCGGGACAGGGGAAGGCAACTAATGAAAAACTGTTTTTT.